Sequencing of this TCR beta chain was carried out in a study of cytomegalovirus exposure and HLA in healthy donors (dated by TCRdb to about 2017). Describing the broader study: An earlier analysis of roughly 570 of the donors reported about 280 Gb of sequence data and 117 million unique TCR beta sequences obtained from roughly 180 million T cells. A later genetic analysis took genome-wide SNP genotypes for about three fifths of the 666 donors and used that subset as a discovery cohort. Besides the first cohort of more than 650 subjects, a separate validation cohort made up of roughly 120 different subjects was used. A handful of DR-DQ haplotypes were handled as single units for association and clustering because linkage in the cohort was strong. The T cell repertoires of 550 to 850 subjects were profiled by immunosequencing and related to cytomegalovirus serostatus. A later analysis re-examined previously published TCR beta repertoires from over 500 donors and added high-resolution HLA genotyping to investigate patterns of TCR occurrence. An early release covering about 600 HLA-typed donors comprised roughly 300 gigabases of sequencing data and tens of millions of unique TCR sequences. Of the 398 genotyped donors, less than 90% were placed in the genetic ancestry cluster associated with self-reported Caucasian donors. HLA typing included class I and class II loci at four-digit resolution. An earlier analysis of about 620 of the donors applied high-throughput TCR beta sequencing to assess whether each TCR beta V gene segment acted as functional or pseudogenic. The study was designed to test whether signatures of past pathogen exposure could be identified by cataloging public T cell receptors. The study combined high-throughput TCR immunosequencing, statistical association of individual TCRs with disease status, and machine learning to predict cytomegalovirus infection status. Donor age, sex, ethnicity and CMV serostatus were collected together with the repertoire data. In the later analysis, no new phenotypic data were used to find candidate immune exposures; instead, reliance was placed on TCR beta sequences and their occurrence across donors. Typing coverage differed by locus: A, B, C, DRB1 and DQB1 were typed in about 629-640 donors, DQA1 in 522, DPA1 in 600 to 610, and DPB1 in just under 480. Across 300 to 500 genotyped donors of the cohort, an average of approximately 200,000 unique TCR beta nucleotide sequences per donor were sequenced, and approximately 17% of those sequences were non-productive. Every discovery cohort repertoire had been produced on one sequencing platform. Study-wide conclusions, independent of this receptor: A further reported finding was that TCR beta sequences accurately predicted the HLA-A and HLA-B alleles for most subjects in the first cohort. Assigning TCR associations to individual alleles was difficult when HLA alleles, especially DR and DQ, strongly co-occurred. In a later analysis, about 17,000 TCR beta sequences were associated with specific HLA alleles at a false discovery rate of 0.05. Compared with the 666-donor mean, donors in an Asian-associated ancestry cluster had fewer N-insertions in productive TCRs, according to a later genetic analysis. Some IMGT-functional V segments, including TRBV6-2 and TRBV6-3, could not be told apart with the 87-base-pair reads, so those segments were excluded. A total of about 150 TCR beta chains were listed by the study as associated with cytomegalovirus. Correlated functional status among segregating V segments might be attributable to linkage disequilibrium, but an unknown experimental factor could not be ruled out. This cohort had only TCR beta chains sequenced, and the lack of alpha or paired-chain data limited which features could be detected. The classifier was reported to diagnose cytomegalovirus status with high specificity and sensitivity in both the original cohort and the validation cohort. A later genetic analysis associated a missense DCLRE1C variant with V-gene and J-gene trimming of TCR beta chains, and an independent cohort replicated the association. A later analysis found that TCR association rates varied across HLA loci, with DRB1 alleles showing the most associated TCRs and HLA-C alleles the fewest. In an earlier analysis of 587 of the donors, most TCR beta V segments appeared in productive rearrangements about 87% or about 30% of the time, broadly matching IMGT annotations. It was suggested by the authors that the approach could potentially be generalized to other disease states and immunological phenotypes. A cluster of highly shared sequence variants was judged likely to represent a technical artifact of the sequencing pipeline. A later analysis found that most CMV-associated TCR beta chains appeared HLA-restricted, with HLA associations seemingly driven largely by CMV exposure. Because counts were too low, about 18 rarely observed V segments, including chromosome 9 orphons, were excluded from the earlier analysis of 500 to 700 of the donors. In a later analysis, HLA-associated TCR beta chains showed more clonal expansion and lower generation probabilities than non-associated chains that were equally common. HLA typing was unavailable for some donors at each locus, so association tests used only the typed subset. Most TCR sequences were seen in very few donors, while some public TCRs were found in many individuals. A later analysis reported that several top co-occurrence clusters appeared linked to parvovirus B19, influenza, CMV and Epstein-Barr virus. A few of the identified cytomegalovirus-associated TCR beta chains were confirmed in vitro to be specific for cytomegalovirus antigens. Roughly uniform sequencing depth across donors was assumed in presence/absence analyses, although this assumption may not hold. CMV serostatus was the only immune exposure information available for the cohort.

The cohort consisted of 600 or so healthy bone marrow donors. All cohort members were sampled while nominally healthy, although unrecorded immune exposures were likely present. The donor tested CMV seronegative, placing the donor among the 350 or so seronegative members of the cohort. Each donor provided a peripheral blood sample, and peripheral blood mononuclear cells were used for TCR beta sequencing. Genomic DNA was extracted from the blood cell samples with the Qiagen DNeasy Blood Extraction Kit. This clone appeared once. Its antigen is still unknown. It has no much larger one-base neighbor in the sample; base qualities were not kept. V gives up 3 bases and J gives up 10 bases, and the segment between their germline ends measures 10 bases. Including cysteine and phenylalanine, the CDR3 has 13 amino acids. The only DNA kept is the CDR3, 39 bases in frame from the first base. The germline V gene specifies SNHLY as CDR1 and FYNNEI as CDR2.

The library relied on the immunoSEQ multiplex PCR assay. For the multiplex PCR, a mixture combining 60 forward primers for TCR Vbeta segments and 13 reverse primers for TCR Jbeta segments was used. The CDR3 region of rearranged TCR beta genes was amplified from genomic DNA by a multiplex PCR assay. The amplified TCR beta libraries were sequenced on the Illumina HiSeq System as 87-base-pair reads. The published analysis was carried out like this. A later analysis tallied roughly 80 million unique TCR beta chains across the 666 repertoires, and approximately 11 million of those chains were shared by two or more donors. Raw reads were error-corrected and collapsed into unique sequences with a nearest-neighbor algorithm that merged closely related sequences to remove PCR and sequencing errors. Alignment of CDR3 sequences to IMGT reference sequences was used to assign V, D and J gene segments. For a sequence to be retained, a match of at least six nucleotides was required to both a V gene segment and a J gene segment. A rearrangement counted as productive if the CDR3 had no stop codons and remained in frame with V and J, and every other rearrangement counted as non-productive. Following IMGT convention, CDR3 was defined as the stretch from the second conserved V-encoded cysteine up to the conserved J-encoded phenylalanine. The earlier analysis of about 590 of the donors excluded sequences that lacked an unambiguous match to a single V gene segment. An earlier analysis of fewer than 650 of the donors classified V segments as functional when productive rearrangements were above 56.7% and as segregating when the standard deviation between donors was above 5%. A statistical classification framework was built to diagnose cytomegalovirus status from the catalog of TCR beta chain sequences. A later analysis assigned V and J genes by comparing TCR nucleotide sequences with IMGT/GENE-DB human TR gene sequences. The TCRdist pipeline was used in a later analysis to assign CDR3 sequences and most-parsimonious VDJ recombination scenarios. In a later analysis, each TCR beta chain was defined by its CDR3 amino acid sequence together with its V-gene family, and reads lacking a unique V-gene family were excluded. As a way to deal with suspected cross-contamination and a sequencing artifact, a later analysis dropped roughly 600 nucleotide sequences that were highly shared and had low generation probability. In a later analysis, a clonal expansion index for each public chain was calculated from normalized within-repertoire ranks of inferred template counts. A later analysis computed generation probabilities with a VDJ recombination model fitted to out-of-frame rearrangements, and checked the results against IGoR. Hypergeometric tests were used in a later analysis to score TCR-TCR, TCR-HLA and TCR-CMV co-occurrence, with a repertoire-size bias correction applied to the TCR pairs. A later analysis estimated false discovery rates by permuting HLA or CMV assignments 20 times. In a later analysis, co-occurring TCRs were grouped with DBSCAN, and TCRdist sequence similarity was added when clustering was performed within HLA-allele-positive subsets. Co-occurrence clustering excluded repertoires with fewer than 30,000 or more than 120,000 public chains, plus five with anomalous nucleotide sharing. The table comes from immuneACCESS by way of TCRdb, which keeps in-frame sequences with V and J called. Part of the clones is missing from these tables; in studies checked, under half for an unresolved V gene and the rest for unknown reasons. D and trimming were read from the DNA, whereas the V and J calls and clone size are those reported in that table. This sample comprises roughly 100,000 clones, less than 80% of them detected only once. The top ten constitute 3% to 3.5% of the sample.

This sequence was found in a woman in her thirties or forties in good health and CMV-seronegative. Sequencing was done on a sample of PBMCs. Rearrangement joined TRBV2 to TRBJ1-6, and possibly TRBD1, on 5 matching bases. The CDR3 reads CASSDRANSPLHF. The sequence in DNA is TGTGCCAGCAGTGACAGGGCGAACTCACCCCTCCACTTT.